One and the same sample provided the 14 T cell receptor beta chains below, sequenced in a study of blood T cell repertoires in COVID-19. The table came from immunoSEQ multiplex PCR; TCRdb's copy has only in-frame clones and leaves some out. This sample has about 290,000 clones, with approximately 80% found just once. The source material was peripheral blood. The source of these receptors is a woman aged 45 to 65 with active or convalescent COVID-19.

The J gene is TRBJ2-2, the V gene TRBV3-1 (or the pseudogene TRBV3-2); D might be TRBD2 (5 bases). CDR3 length: 14 residues. Trimming cost V 7 bases and J 3 bases, with 12 bases left between them. Per germline, CDR1 LGHDT and CDR2 YNNKEL (reference sequence). The CDR3 nucleotides read TGTGCCAGCACGAGCCGGGGTCACACCGGGGAGCTGTTTTTT. Protein product: CASTSRGHTGELFF.

This clone came up a few times. V usage is TRBV2 and J usage is TRBJ2-7; 12 bases map to TRBD2. Trimming at V came to 8 bases and at J to 4 bases, leaving 9 bases not matched to a gene. The germline V gene has CDR1 SNHLY and CDR2 FYNNEI. This CDR3 comprises 15 residues. This chain's CDR3 is CASHIRTSGTYEQYF. CDR3 DNA: TGTGCCAGCCACATCAGGACTAGCGGGACATACGAGCAGTACTTC.

The rearrangement joins TRBV6-6 to TRBJ1-5; 9 nucleotides line up with TRBD1. The germline gives CDR1 MNHNY, CDR2 SVGAGI (reference sequence). The CDR3 has 19 residues. J was trimmed by 5 bases and V by 5 bases; bases with no gene match: 19. CDR3 DNA sequence: TGTGCCAGCAGTCTACTGGGGACAGGGCGCCGATCGGATCATCAGCCCCAGCATTTT. Its translation: CASSLLGTGRRSDHQPQHF.

The chain has TRBV11-2 and TRBJ1-1; TRBD1 is a possible D gene (5 bases). Germline V gives CDR1 SGHAT, CDR2 FQNNGV. V was shortened by 6 bases and J by 4 bases, with 12 bases between the two germline ends. This CDR3 has 13 amino acids. CDR3 sequence reads: CASSVGGVTEAFF. In nucleotides, the CDR3 is TGTGCCAGCAGTGTGGGGGGGGTCACTGAAGCTTTCTTT.

The gene calls are TRBV2 and TRBJ2-7, with a weak D call TRBD2 (7 bases). Germline CDR1 reads SNHLY; CDR2 reads FYNNEI. V was trimmed by 7 bases and J by 7 bases, leaving 17 bases between them. CDR3 length: 13 amino acids. Written as DNA, the CDR3 is TGTGCCAGCACTATGGGGGGGGGCGGAGAGCAGTACTTC. Protein sequence: CASTMGGGGEQYF.

V is TRBV2 and J is TRBJ1-4; no definite D call. Germline CDR1 reads SNHLY; CDR2 reads FYNNEI. The CDR3 runs to 13 residues. V lost 5 bases and J 7 bases, leaving 11 bases between the germline ends. CDR3 sequence: CASSPRRAEKLFF. For the CDR3, the DNA is TGTGCCAGCAGTCCCCGGAGGGCTGAAAAACTGTTTTTT.

In the case of this clone: An end of the junction differs from the germline gene, which may be a read error. The chain combines TRBV30 with TRBJ2-7; TRBD2 might be the D (6 bases). The CDR3 has 10 amino acids. The germline gives CDR1 GTSNPN, CDR2 SVGIG (reference sequence). CDR3 bases: TGTGCCTGGAGGAGTGAGCGGGTCCTCTTC. It translates to CAWRSERVLF.

The chain couples TRBV7-2 to TRBJ2-5; 7 nucleotides line up with TRBD1. This CDR3 comprises 14 residues. Germline V lookup: CDR1 SGHTA, CDR2 FQGNSA. Trimming removed 2 bases from V and 3 bases from J; junction bases left unmatched: 3. CDR3 loop: CASSLQTGKETQYF. The CDR3 bases are TGTGCCAGCAGCTTACAGACAGGGAAAGAGACCCAGTACTTC.

This chain links TRBV7-2 with TRBJ2-2, with 8 bases fitting TRBD2. Germline CDR1 reads SGHTA; CDR2 reads FQGNSA. The CDR3 consists of 16 residues. V lost 1 base and J lost 10; bases outside the gene matches: 11. The CDR3 region has the DNA TGTGCCAGCAGCTTAGTAGCTAGCGGGTTAAGTCCGGAGCTGTTTTTT. Translation: CASSLVASGLSPELFF.

This chain connects TRBV5-1 to TRBJ2-7, with 7 nucleotides matching TRBD1. CDR3 length equals 16 residues. V trimming: 5 bases; J trimming: 2 bases; junction bases outside the gene matches: 13. Germline lookup yields CDR1 SGHRS and CDR2 YFSETQ. CDR3 sequence: CASRRSPGQLTYEQYF. As DNA, the CDR3 is TGCGCCAGCAGAAGATCGCCGGGACAGCTTACCTACGAGCAGTACTTC.

The V call is TRBV7-2, the J call TRBJ1-2, with TRBD1 matching over 12 bases. CDR1 and CDR2 (germline): SGHTA, FQGNSA. V was pared by 3 bases and J by 4 bases, with 3 bases of the junction left unmatched. The CDR3 spans 15 residues. In nucleotides, the CDR3 is TGTGCCAGCAGCTTCGGGACAGGGGGCGGCTATGGCTACACCTTC. Translated, it gives CASSFGTGGGYGYTF.

The V call is TRBV7-8, the J call TRBJ2-7; perhaps TRBD2 as D (5 bases). The germline CDR1 and CDR2 sequences are SGHVS and FQNEAQ. Trimming stripped 3 bases from V and 6 bases from J, with 18 bases between. This CDR3 spans 15 amino acids. The CDR3 sequence: CASSFEGRQIPEQYF. CDR3 bases: TGTGCCAGCAGCTTCGAGGGTAGGCAGATCCCCGAGCAGTACTTC.

Points on this clone: This sample includes further DNA sequences coding for the same CDR3. J is TRBJ1-1 and V is TRBV18; TRBD1 agrees at 12 bases. The germline CDR1 and CDR2 sequences are KGHSH and LQKENI. V shed 1 base and J 6 bases; nucleotides not matched to a gene: 0. CDR3 size: 14 residues. The CDR3 sequence is CASSPRDRGPEAFF. The CDR3 DNA reads as TGTGCCAGCTCACCACGGGACAGGGGGCCTGAAGCTTTCTTT.

The chain is built from TRBV7-8 and TRBJ2-3; a weak D match, TRBD2 (7 bases). CDR3 length: 14 residues. Germline V gene data show CDR1 as SGHVS and CDR2 as FQNEAQ. Trimming cost V 2 bases and J 4 bases, with 10 bases left between them. CDR3 DNA: TGTGCCAGCAGCTTACGCGGGGGCCCAGATACGCAGTATTTT. Its translation is CASSLRGGPDTQYF.